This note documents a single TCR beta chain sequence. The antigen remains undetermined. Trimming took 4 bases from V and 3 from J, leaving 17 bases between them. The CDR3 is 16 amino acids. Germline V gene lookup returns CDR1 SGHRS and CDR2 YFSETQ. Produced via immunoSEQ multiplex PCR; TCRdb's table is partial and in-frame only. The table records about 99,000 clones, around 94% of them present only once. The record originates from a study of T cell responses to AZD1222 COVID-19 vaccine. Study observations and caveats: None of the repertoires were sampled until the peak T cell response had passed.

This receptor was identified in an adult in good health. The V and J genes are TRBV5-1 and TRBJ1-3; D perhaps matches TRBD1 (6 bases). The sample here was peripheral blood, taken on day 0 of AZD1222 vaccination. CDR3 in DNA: TGCGCCAGCAGCCCTATGGGGGGCGCTTTTGGAAACACCATATATTTT. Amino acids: CASSPMGGAFGNTIYF.